The 32 T cell receptor beta chains below were found in one sample sequenced in a study of T-cell reconstitution after alpha-beta-depleted transplantation in children. Construction of the TCRbeta library involved unique molecular identifiers. In TCRdb, the PCR reads were re-called with MiXCR into one record per CDR3 protein. The table shows approximately 980,000 distinct CDR3 sequences, with roughly 29% occurring only once. The sample was PBMCs, mostly from graft donor cells, taken 360 days after TCRalphabeta/CD19-depleted stem cell transplant. The receptors shown here come from a boy under two years old who had a stem cell transplant for SCID, so the T cells may come from the graft donor.

This clonotype was observed a handful of times. This chain uses TRBV10-3 with TRBJ2-3; perhaps TRBD1 as D (5 bases). This CDR3 is 15 amino acids long. V was cut by 2 bases and J by 1 base, with 10 bases left in between. Germline V gene data show CDR1 as ENHRY and CDR2 as SYGVKD. The chain's CDR3 is CAISEIPQGTDTQYF. The CDR3, as DNA: TGTGCCATCAGTGAGATCCCACAGGGCACAGATACGCAGTATTTT.

This clonotype occurred a few times. This chain joins TRBV6-2 or TRBV6-3 and TRBJ2-7; TRBD1 might be the D (5 bases). Trimming left V 0 bases short and J 1 base short, with 31 bases between. Germline loops: CDR1 MNHEY, CDR2 SVGEGT. CDR3 size: 22 residues. The CDR3 region is CASSYSSSQGLTWKAPSYEQYF. The CDR3 DNA sequence: TGTGCCAGCAGTTACTCGAGTTCTCAGGGTTTGACGTGGAAAGCGCCTTCCTACGAGCAGTACTTC.

The V gene is TRBV6-2 or TRBV6-3, the J gene TRBJ2-7; D may be TRBD1 (6 bases). There are 13 residues in the CDR3. V was trimmed by 7 bases and J by 3 bases, leaving 13 bases between them. The V gene's germline CDR1 is MNHEY and CDR2 SVGEGT. The chain's CDR3 is CASMAQGYYEQYF. CDR3 sequence (DNA): TGTGCCAGCATGGCTCAGGGGTACTACGAGCAGTACTTC.

This clonotype was picked up a small number of times. The chain is built from TRBV13 and TRBJ1-3; D call uncertain. The V end lost 5 bases, the J end lost 4 bases, and 6 bases lay between the germline ends. This CDR3 has 12 amino acids. Germline lookup yields CDR1 PRHDT and CDR2 FYEKMQ (reference sequence). The CDR3 spells CASSIAGNTIYF. CDR3 in DNA: TGTGCCAGCAGCATAGCCGGAAACACCATATATTTT.

The chain recombines TRBV11-1 with TRBJ1-2; 9 bases fit TRBD1. Trimming removed 5 bases from V and 14 bases from J; junction bases left unmatched: 15. The CDR3 has 14 amino acids. CDR1 and CDR2 from the germline V gene are SGHAT and FQDESV (reference sequence). CDR3 protein: CASSHPVIQGAWTF. The CDR3 nucleotides are TGTGCCAGCAGCCACCCGGTCATACAGGGGGCGTGGACCTTC.

A few counts support this clonotype. The J gene is TRBJ2-1, the V gene TRBV5-1; 10 nucleotides match TRBD2. This CDR3 is 13 amino acids long. V lost 6 bases, J lost 7 bases, and 4 bases stayed unmatched. The germline CDR1 and CDR2 sequences are SGHRS and YFSETQ. This chain's CDR3 is CASTPSGGNEQFF. The CDR3 DNA reads TGCGCCAGCACCCCTAGCGGGGGAAATGAGCAGTTCTTC.

The rearrangement links TRBV9 to TRBJ2-3, with 10 nucleotides matching TRBD1. This CDR3 contains 16 residues. Germline V gene data show CDR1 as SGDLS and CDR2 as YYNGEE. The ends lost 3 bases at V and 4 bases at J; junction bases unmatched: 8. CDR3 sequence (DNA): TGTGCCAGCAGCGCTGGGGGGACAGGGGCGGCAGATACGCAGTATTTT. Its protein is CASSAGGTGAADTQYF.

This clonotype was detected a few times. This chain links TRBV12-3 or TRBV12-4 with TRBJ1-2; 8 nucleotides match TRBD1. Trimming took 9 bases from V and 4 from J; bases not matched to a gene: 7. The CDR3 spans 13 residues. CDR3 loop: CASSGGVAYGYTF. The CDR3 DNA follows: TGTGCCAGTTCAGGGGGCGTCGCCTATGGCTACACCTTC.

A few counts support this clonotype. The chain combines TRBV18 with TRBJ2-7, with 9 bases that match TRBD1. With V trimmed by 5 bases and J by 3 bases, 5 bases remained unmatched. This CDR3 has 14 amino acids. Looked up from germline, CDR1 is KGHSH and CDR2 is LQKENI. In DNA form, the CDR3 reads TGTGCCAGCTCAGGACAGGGGAGAGGCTACGAGCAGTACTTC. Encoded protein: CASSGQGRGYEQYF.

The chain has TRBV30 and TRBJ1-2; D is undetermined. Trimming removed 4 bases from V and 3 bases from J, with 12 bases in between. The V gene's germline CDR1 is GTSNPN and CDR2 SVGIG (reference sequence). The CDR3 runs 13 residues. The DNA of the CDR3 is TGTGCCTGGACCCGCTTTCGGGACTATGGCTACACCTTC. This gives the protein CAWTRFRDYGYTF. The complete variable domain, with remaining parts taken from reference TRBV30 and TRBJ1-2, reads SQTIHQWPATLVQPVGSPLSLECTVEGTSNPNLYWYRQAAGRGLQLLFYSVGIGQISSEVPQNLSASRPQDRQFILSSKKLLLSDSGFYLCAWTRFRDYGYTFGSGTRLTVV.

Only a few counts were recorded for this clonotype. The V gene is TRBV4-3, the J gene TRBJ2-1; no definite D call. Germline CDR1 LGHNA, CDR2 YSLEER. The ends were cut back, 0 bases at V and 10 bases at J, with 10 bases in the middle. This CDR3 is built from 13 residues. The CDR3 sequence: CASSQDTGLEQFF. The CDR3 DNA reads as TGCGCCAGCAGCCAAGATACCGGGTTGGAGCAGTTCTTC.

The chain joins TRBV12-3 or TRBV12-4 to TRBJ2-1, with D uncertain. The length of the CDR3 is 12 residues. Trimming cost V 9 bases and J 5 bases, with 11 bases left between them. The CDR3 DNA follows: TGTGCCAGTCGAATGTGGCACAATGAGCAGTTCTTC. It codes for CASRMWHNEQFF.

CDR3 region: CATSRDQRGQAPTYEQYF. The CDR3 nucleotides read TGTGCCACCAGCAGAGATCAGCGAGGACAGGCGCCTACCTACGAGCAGTACTTC. This chain connects TRBV15 to TRBJ2-7; 7 bases line up with TRBD1. V lost 0 bases, J lost 2 bases, and 13 bases stayed unmatched. Per the germline V gene, CDR1 is LNHNV and CDR2 is YYDKDF (reference sequence). The CDR3 has 18 amino acids. Full variable domain (missing parts from reference TRBV15 and TRBJ2-7): DAMVIQNPRYQVTQFGKPVTLSCSQTLNHNVMYWYQQKSSQAPKLLFHYYDKDFNNEADTPDNFQSRRPNTSFCFLDIRSPGLGDTAMYLCATSRDQRGQAPTYEQYFGPGTRLTVT.

This chain links TRBV20-1 with TRBJ1-5; D unclear. The V end lost 5 bases, the J end lost 0 bases, and 8 bases lay between the germline ends. This CDR3 has 13 residues. Germline loops: CDR1 DFQATT, CDR2 SNEGSKA (reference sequence). The CDR3 DNA follows: TGCAGTGCTGTAGAGGCTAGCAATCAGCCCCAGCATTTT. Translation gives CSAVEASNQPQHF.

V is TRBV29-1 and J is TRBJ2-1; D is possibly TRBD2 (6 bases). Per germline, CDR1 SQVTM and CDR2 ANQGSEA. V lost 5 bases to trimming and J lost 8 bases, with 19 bases between them. CDR3 length equals 14 residues. CDR3 nucleotide sequence: TGCAGCGTTCCCGGAGGGAACAGCTTCTATGAGCAGTTCTTC. This gives the protein CSVPGGNSFYEQFF.

This clonotype came up a few times. The chain recombines TRBV15 with TRBJ2-5, with a tentative D call TRBD2 (7 bases). Trimming shortened V by 4 bases and J by 0 bases, and 12 bases separated the two germline ends. CDR1 and CDR2 (germline): LNHNV, YYDKDF (reference sequence). The CDR3 runs 15 residues. The CDR3 is CATSMGGANQETQYF. The CDR3 nucleotides are TGTGCCACCAGCATGGGGGGGGCTAACCAAGAGACCCAGTACTTC.

The V gene is TRBV15, the J gene TRBJ1-3, with D perhaps matching TRBD1 (5 bases). Germline V gene sequence: CDR1 LNHNV, CDR2 YYDKDF (reference sequence). CDR3 size: 16 residues. Trimming removed 0 bases at V and 4 bases at J, with 13 bases between. The CDR3 DNA is TGTGCCACCAGCAGAGATCGAGCAGGGCTGGGAAACACCATATATTTT. Protein product: CATSRDRAGLGNTIYF. Based on the CDR3 plus reference TRBV15 and TRBJ1-3, the full variable domain is DAMVIQNPRYQVTQFGKPVTLSCSQTLNHNVMYWYQQKSSQAPKLLFHYYDKDFNNEADTPDNFQSRRPNTSFCFLDIRSPGLGDTAMYLCATSRDRAGLGNTIYFGEGSWLTVV.

The CDR3 DNA is TGTGCCAGCAGCGTAGGTCCCCAGCTAGTGAGGGGGGGCACTGAAGCTTTCTTT. Amino acids: CASSVGPQLVRGGTEAFF. V gene TRBV9 combines with J gene TRBJ1-1, with D possibly being TRBD1 (6 bases). Germline V gene sequence: CDR1 SGDLS, CDR2 YYNGEE. The CDR3 runs to 18 residues. Trimming left V 0 bases short and J 4 bases short, with 22 bases between.

The genes are TRBV29-1 and TRBJ1-1; D not certain. Trimming cost V 3 bases and J 1 base, with 0 bases left between them. Germline values: CDR1 SQVTM, CDR2 ANQGSEA. The CDR3 runs to 10 residues. The CDR3 DNA follows: TGCAGCGTTGAGAACACTGAAGCTTTCTTT. It encodes CSVENTEAFF.

The rearrangement links TRBV5-1 to TRBJ2-7; maybe TRBD2 (6 bases). Trimming removed 4 bases at V and 2 bases at J, with 16 bases between. CDR3 length equals 15 residues. Germline V CDR1 and CDR2: SGHRS, YFSETQ. The CDR3 loop is CASSRESGVPYEQYF. DNA for the CDR3: TGCGCCAGCAGCCGAGAGTCGGGGGTACCCTACGAGCAGTACTTC.

The V call is TRBV9, the J call TRBJ2-5; the D gene is possibly TRBD2 (5 bases). There are 14 residues in the CDR3. Trimming removed 0 bases at V and 5 bases at J, with 11 bases between. From germline, CDR1 is SGDLS and CDR2 YYNGEE. The CDR3: CASSVGGLFETQYF. CDR3 sequence (DNA): TGTGCCAGCAGCGTAGGAGGGCTTTTCGAGACCCAGTACTTC.

This clonotype was recorded many times. As DNA, the CDR3 is TGCAGTGCTAGAGGCGGGACAGCAGGGGCCGAGCAGTACTTC. Encoded protein: CSARGGTAGAEQYF. This rearrangement joins TRBV20-1 to TRBJ2-7, with D possibly TRBD1 on 7 matching bases. V dropped 1 base and J dropped 6 bases, with 16 bases sitting between them. CDR3 length: 14 residues. Germline CDR1 DFQATT, CDR2 SNEGSKA (reference sequence).

The table lists this clonotype with a few counts. The chain has TRBV4-1 and TRBJ1-1, with D perhaps TRBD1 (5 bases). This CDR3 is built from 15 residues. Trimming took 1 base from V and 10 from J, leaving 19 bases between them. Per germline, CDR1 MGHRA and CDR2 YSYEKL. CDR3 sequence (DNA): TGCGCCAGCAGCCAAGCTCCAAGAACCCAGGGAGGAGCTTTCTTT. This sequence encodes CASSQAPRTQGGAFF.

The chain is built from TRBV20-1 and TRBJ2-1; tentative D call: TRBD2 (6 bases). V lost 2 bases to trimming and J lost 7 bases, with 18 bases between them. There are 15 residues in the CDR3. Germline V lookup: CDR1 DFQATT, CDR2 SNEGSKA (reference sequence). In nucleotides, the CDR3 is TGCAGTGCTAGACATGGAATAGGAGGGATGAATGAGCAGTTCTTC. It codes for CSARHGIGGMNEQFF.

The chain has TRBV6-1 and TRBJ1-2, with TRBD1 matching over 10 bases. Trimming removed 5 bases from V and 0 bases from J; junction bases left unmatched: 6. Germline-derived CDR1 and CDR2 are MNHNS and SASEGT. This CDR3 has 16 residues. The CDR3 coding sequence is TGTGCCAGCAGTAGAGGGGGACAGGGGTCTAACTATGGCTACACCTTC. It specifies CASSRGGQGSNYGYTF.

Only a few counts were recorded for this clonotype. As DNA, the CDR3 is TGTGCCAGCAGTCCCCAGGGACCGCGCCAAGAGACCCAGTACTTC. Its translation is CASSPQGPRQETQYF. The chain links TRBV11-2 to TRBJ2-5; perhaps D is TRBD1 or TRBD2 (5 bases each). From germline, CDR1 is SGHAT and CDR2 FQNNGV. Trimming left V 6 bases short and J 1 base short, with 15 bases between. This CDR3 is 15 amino acids long.

This clonotype showed up just a few times. The CDR3 sequence: CSALHPASTDTQYF. CDR3 nucleotides: TGCAGTGCTCTCCACCCGGCTAGCACAGATACGCAGTATTTT. The chain links TRBV20-1 to TRBJ2-3, with unresolved D. CDR1 is DFQATT, CDR2 SNEGSKA, per germline (reference sequence). This CDR3 has 14 residues. Trimming pared 5 bases from V and 0 bases from J, leaving 12 bases between.

This clonotype was seen only a few times. V and J are TRBV5-1 and TRBJ1-1; D unclear. Germline V lookup: CDR1 SGHRS, CDR2 YFSETQ. Trimming shortened V by 1 base and J by 5 bases, and 9 bases separated the two germline ends. The CDR3 is 13 amino acids. The CDR3 nucleotides are TGCGCCAGCAGCTTGCAGGAGAGGACTGAAGCTTTCTTT. The encoded protein is CASSLQERTEAFF.

In its sample, this clonotype was seen a few times. V is TRBV12-3 or TRBV12-4 and J is TRBJ2-7; 8 bases agree with TRBD1. The V segment lost 7 bases and the J segment 6 bases; nucleotides outside the gene matches: 5. This CDR3 comprises 12 residues. DNA of the CDR3: TGTGCCAGCACGTCAGACAGGGGCGAGCAGTACTTC. Residues: CASTSDRGEQYF.

The genes are TRBV5-1 and TRBJ2-2; D gene ambiguous. Germline V gene sequence: CDR1 SGHRS, CDR2 YFSETQ. The CDR3 runs to 16 residues. V lost 4 bases, J lost 5 bases, and 18 bases lay in between. This chain's CDR3 is CASSLIGELKTGELFF. CDR3 nucleotides: TGCGCCAGCAGCCTAATAGGAGAGCTGAAAACCGGGGAGCTGTTTTTT.

This clonotype was counted a few times. J is TRBJ2-2 and V is TRBV7-8, with D maybe TRBD1 (6 bases). The germline V and J ends were trimmed by 5 bases and 0 bases, with 16 bases remaining between them. The CDR3 runs 17 residues. Germline values: CDR1 SGHVS, CDR2 FQNEAQ. The CDR3 bases are TGTGCCAGCAGCCGAGACTCCGGGACAACGAACACCGGGGAGCTGTTTTTT. Protein product: CASSRDSGTTNTGELFF.

This chain links TRBV11-2 with TRBJ2-1; D is undetermined. The CDR3 contains 17 residues. Germline values: CDR1 SGHAT, CDR2 FQNNGV. The germline V and J ends were trimmed by 4 bases and 2 bases, with 18 bases remaining between them. The chain's CDR3 is CASSSLSFGFAYNEQFF. Here the CDR3 DNA reads TGTGCCAGCAGCTCGCTGTCTTTCGGGTTCGCCTACAATGAGCAGTTCTTC.